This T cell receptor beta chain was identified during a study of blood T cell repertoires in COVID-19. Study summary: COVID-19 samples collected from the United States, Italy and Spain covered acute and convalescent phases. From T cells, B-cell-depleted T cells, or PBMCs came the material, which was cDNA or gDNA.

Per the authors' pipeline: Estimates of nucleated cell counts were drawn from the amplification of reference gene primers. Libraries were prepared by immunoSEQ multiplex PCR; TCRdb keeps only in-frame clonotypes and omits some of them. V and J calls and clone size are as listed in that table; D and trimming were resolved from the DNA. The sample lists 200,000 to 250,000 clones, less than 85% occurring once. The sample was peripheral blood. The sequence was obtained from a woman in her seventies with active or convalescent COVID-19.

CDR3 protein: CASSPREDVVFTDTQYF. DNA of the CDR3: TGTGCCAGCTCACCAAGGGAGGACGTCGTCTTCACAGATACGCAGTATTTT. The rearrangement uses TRBV18 and TRBJ2-3; possible D gene TRBD2, 6 bases. The CDR3 sequence is 17 residues long. V lost 2 bases and J lost 2, with 17 bases in between. Germline assignment: CDR1 KGHSH and CDR2 LQKENI.